This T cell receptor beta chain was retrieved from a study of Graves' ophthalmopathy and Graves' hyperthyroidism. Study-wide results and caveats: Most clonotypes expanded in thyroid above 0.001 frequency were present in blood too. The model's prediction of ophthalmopathy progression had about 70% sensitivity and roughly 77% specificity.

This clonotype has a count of ten or more. Its target is unknown. TCR beta CDR3 regions were amplified from RNA transcripts. In the first round, RT-PCR was carried out with HTBI primers, and a multiplex PCR formed the second round. TCRdb reprocessed the multiplex PCR reads with MiXCR, giving one entry per CDR3 protein. Altogether over a million distinct CDR3 sequences are present, less than 45% being singletons, with the ten largest covering approximately 12%. The CDR3 has 13 amino acids. V shed 9 bases and J 7 bases; nucleotides not matched to a gene: 8. Germline V gene lookup returns CDR1 MDHEN and CDR2 SYDVKM.

V gene TRBV28 combines with J gene TRBJ1-5; 8 nucleotides line up with TRBD1. Sequencing was done on a sample of peripheral blood or thyroid tissue (not recorded which). The clonotype comes from an adult man with Graves' hyperthyroidism. The CDR3 DNA reads TGTGCCAGTACAACAGGGGGAGGGCAGCCCCAGCATTTT. Translating gives CASTTGGGQPQHF.